This T cell receptor (beta chain) came from a study of blood T cell repertoires in COVID-19 (dated by TCRdb to about 2020). Study-wide context: Samples from collaborators originated in the United States, Italy and Spain and spanned both the acute and convalescent phases of COVID-19. HLA class I and class II types, where available, came from metadata supplied by the sample provider rather than from assay-based typing. The samples were drawn from two sources: the first 160 participants of the ongoing ImmuneRACE study, and over 1,000 subjects contributed by 6 global collaborators. The material from the prospective study consisted of cDNA or gDNA derived from T cells, B-cell-depleted T cells, or PBMCs. The repertoires were made available in a free public database intended to serve as a resource for research on the immune response to SARS-CoV-2. Deeply sampled blood TCRbeta repertoires from subjects exposed to, actively infected with, or recovered from COVID-19 were included in the dataset. Nearly every sample came with metadata listing a de-identified subject ID, COVID-19 status, age in years and sex. Overall study results and their limits: The amount of clinical and demographic metadata varied by source and participant and was provided uncurated.

TCRbeta CDR3 regions were amplified from genomic DNA using the immunoSEQ Assay, a bias-controlled multiplex PCR. For the original study's pipeline: Within the assay, amplification of reference gene primers was used to estimate how many nucleated cells each sample contained. To quantify the absolute abundance of each unique TCRbeta CDR3 rearrangement, sequence reads were collapsed and filtered. For each sample, productive Simpson clonality was calculated as the square root of Simpson's diversity index across productive rearrangements. Entries here come from immuneACCESS through TCRdb and include only in-frame sequences with V and J called. Some clones fail to appear in such tables; in the studies checked, an unresolved V gene covers under half of the shortfall, and the cause of the remainder is unknown. Clone size and the V and J calls come from that table; the DNA yielded D and trimming. Across this sample there are some 270,000 clones, with about 89% seen only once. In total, the top ten clones hold roughly 8.5% of the sample.

The CDR3 measures 16 amino acids from cysteine to phenylalanine. Here the CDR3 DNA is all that survives: 48 bases in frame from base 1. CDR1 and CDR2 are read off the germline V gene (reference sequence) as SEHNR and FQNEAQ. V ends up 6 bases short and J 3 bases short, with an unmatched junction base count of 13. With regard to this clone: The antigen it recognizes is unknown. Within one base of it there is no much larger clone, and no base qualities were kept.

The collaborating institutions used their own protocols to collect whole blood in K2EDTA tubes. Collaborator samples were shipped for TCRbeta analysis as frozen whole blood, isolated PBMCs, or DNA extracted from either sample type. Recombination linked TRBV7-9 to TRBJ1-1, and TRBD1 matches 7 of the central bases. Source material: peripheral blood. The TCR sequence derives from a man between 35 and 55 years old with active or convalescent COVID-19. The CDR3 protein is CASSSSPGQIDTEAFF. The sequenced DNA: TGTGCCAGCAGTTCTTCACCGGGACAGATAGACACTGAAGCTTTCTTT.